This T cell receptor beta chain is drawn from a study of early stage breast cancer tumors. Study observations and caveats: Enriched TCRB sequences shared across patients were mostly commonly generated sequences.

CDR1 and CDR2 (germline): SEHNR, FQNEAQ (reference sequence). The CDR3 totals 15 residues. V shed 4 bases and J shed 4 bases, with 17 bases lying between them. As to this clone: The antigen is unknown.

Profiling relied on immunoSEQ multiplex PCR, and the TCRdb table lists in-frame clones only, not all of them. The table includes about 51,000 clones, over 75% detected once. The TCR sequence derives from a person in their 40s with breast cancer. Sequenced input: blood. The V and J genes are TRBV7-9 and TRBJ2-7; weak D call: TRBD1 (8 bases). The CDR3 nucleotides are TGTGCCAGCAGCTGGGAGGGGACAGGATTTTACGAGCAGTACTTC. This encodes CASSWEGTGFYEQYF.